Following are 3 T cell receptor beta chains from one sample sequenced in a study of CD8 T cells in Susac syndrome. Roughly 0.5 to 1 ug RNA was reverse transcribed with random hexamers. TCRdb re-analysed the immunoSEQ multiplex PCR reads in MiXCR, keeping a single row per CDR3 protein. The data contain over 350,000 distinct CDR3 sequences, 75% to 90% of them seen just once; the ten biggest clones take up approximately 0.11%. The specimen was CD8+ T cells from PBMCs. The receptors come from a human donor with multiple sclerosis.

This chain links TRBV7-6 with TRBJ2-5; no firm D call. CDR1 is SGHVS, CDR2 FNYEAQ, per germline. V dropped 6 bases and J dropped 0 bases, with 8 bases sitting between them. The CDR3 is 13 residues long. This CDR3 reads CASSPRYQETQYF. CDR3 DNA sequence: TGTGCCAGCAGTCCCAGATACCAAGAGACCCAGTACTTC.

V is TRBV9 and J is TRBJ2-7; no reliable D call. Trimming took off 4 bases at V and 2 bases at J, with 13 bases between the two ends. This CDR3 contains 14 residues. The germline gives CDR1 SGDLS, CDR2 YYNGEE. CDR3 loop: CASSPSHSTYEQYF. Here the CDR3 DNA reads TGTGCCAGCAGCCCTAGTCACTCCACCTACGAGCAGTACTTC.

The rearrangement joins TRBV19 to TRBJ1-2, with TRBD1 as a possible D gene (5 bases). CDR3 length equals 15 residues. The germline CDR1 and CDR2 sequences are LNHDA and SQIVND (reference sequence). V lost 3 bases and J lost 2, with 13 bases in between. The CDR3 protein is CASSIGGQINYGYTF. CDR3 sequence (DNA): TGTGCCAGTAGTATCGGGGGTCAAATCAACTATGGCTACACCTTC.